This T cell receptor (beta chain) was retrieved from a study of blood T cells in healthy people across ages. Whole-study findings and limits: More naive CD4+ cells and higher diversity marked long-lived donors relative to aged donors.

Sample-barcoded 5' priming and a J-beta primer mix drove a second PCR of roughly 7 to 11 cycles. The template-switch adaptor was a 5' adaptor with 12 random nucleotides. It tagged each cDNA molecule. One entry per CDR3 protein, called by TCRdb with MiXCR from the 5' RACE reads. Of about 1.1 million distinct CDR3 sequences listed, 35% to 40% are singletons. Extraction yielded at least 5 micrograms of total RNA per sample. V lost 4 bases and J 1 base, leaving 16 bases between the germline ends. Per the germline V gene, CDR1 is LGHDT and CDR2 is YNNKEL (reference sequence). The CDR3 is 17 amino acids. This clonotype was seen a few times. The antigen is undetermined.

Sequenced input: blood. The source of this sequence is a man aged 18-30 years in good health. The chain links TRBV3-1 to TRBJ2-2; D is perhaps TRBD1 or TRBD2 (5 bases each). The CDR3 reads CASSPVDGAWNTGELFF. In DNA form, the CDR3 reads TGTGCCAGCAGCCCCGTGGACGGGGCCTGGAACACCGGGGAGCTGTTTTTT. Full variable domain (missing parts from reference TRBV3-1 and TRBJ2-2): DTAVSQTPKYLVTQMGNDKSIKCEQNLGHDTMYWYKQDSKKFLKIMFSYNNKELIINETVPNRFSPKSPDKAHLNLHINSLELGDSAVYFCASSPVDGAWNTGELFFGEGSRLTVL.